These T cell receptor beta chains were read from a single sample in a study of long-term antiretroviral therapy in people with HIV. Repertoires were generated with immunoSEQ multiplex PCR, while TCRdb's copy carries only in-frame clones and drops some. This table holds some 14,000 clones, more than 60% found once. This sample comprised unsorted PBMCs, obtained 1.3 years before starting antiretroviral therapy. Receptors were obtained from a man in his forties with HIV. Both conserved end residues are part of each CDR3. A D gene is named only where the DNA matches it firmly.

d_call: -; j_call: TRBJ1-1; v_call: TRBV11-2; cdr3_aa: CASSLSDGTEAFF
d_call: TRBD2; j_call: TRBJ2-1; v_call: TRBV30; cdr3_aa: CAWRKRGAYNEQFF
d_call: -; j_call: TRBJ2-1; v_call: TRBV14; cdr3_aa: CASSLRQEQFF
d_call: -; j_call: TRBJ1-6; v_call: TRBV7-9; cdr3_aa: CASSQQTSANSPLHF
d_call: -; j_call: TRBJ1-6; v_call: TRBV12-5; cdr3_aa: CASGLAGSYNSPLHF
d_call: -; j_call: TRBJ1-1; v_call: TRBV9; cdr3_aa: CASSVGVGGGTNTEAFF
d_call: TRBD2; j_call: TRBJ2-1; v_call: TRBV10-3; cdr3_aa: CAISESSLAGGISYNEQFF
d_call: TRBD2; j_call: TRBJ2-1; v_call: TRBV5-1; cdr3_aa: CASSLGLARNDEQFF
d_call: TRBD1; j_call: TRBJ2-2; v_call: TRBV5-5; cdr3_aa: CASSGPGQGTTGELFF
d_call: -; j_call: TRBJ2-1; v_call: TRBV15; cdr3_aa: CATSSGLGRPYNEQFF
d_call: -; j_call: TRBJ2-3; v_call: TRBV6-5; cdr3_aa: CASSYKGLSTDTQYF
d_call: TRBD1; j_call: TRBJ1-2; v_call: TRBV19; cdr3_aa: CASSEDRKSFRGYTF
d_call: TRBD1; j_call: TRBJ2-5; v_call: TRBV27; cdr3_aa: CASSLQGTGGETQYF
d_call: -; j_call: TRBJ1-1; v_call: TRBV19; cdr3_aa: CASSFRQGRNTEAFF
d_call: TRBD1; j_call: TRBJ1-6; v_call: TRBV7-9; cdr3_aa: CASSLATGSNSPLHF
d_call: TRBD2; j_call: TRBJ2-1; v_call: TRBV11-1; cdr3_aa: CASSLTSGGQGHNEQFF
d_call: -; j_call: TRBJ1-4; v_call: TRBV7-8; cdr3_aa: CASRGQGGNEKLFF
d_call: TRBD2; j_call: TRBJ2-7; v_call: TRBV7-8; cdr3_aa: CASSLISGGTYEQYF
d_call: -; j_call: TRBJ2-2; v_call: TRBV5-1; cdr3_aa: CASSLGTTNTGELFF
d_call: -; j_call: TRBJ1-1; v_call: TRBV29-1; cdr3_aa: CSGMNTEAFF
d_call: -; j_call: TRBJ2-1; v_call: TRBV6-5; cdr3_aa: CASSQGGISYNEQFF
d_call: -; j_call: TRBJ1-5; v_call: TRBV7-9; cdr3_aa: CASSFASQGPSTQPQHF
d_call: -; j_call: TRBJ2-1; v_call: TRBV9; cdr3_aa: CASSVAGGRSYNEQFF
d_call: TRBD1; j_call: TRBJ2-7; v_call: TRBV7-9; cdr3_aa: CASSSQGAGYEQYF
d_call: -; j_call: TRBJ2-3; v_call: TRBV7-9; cdr3_aa: CASSLPLMGVDTQYF
d_call: TRBD1; j_call: TRBJ2-2; v_call: TRBV5-8; cdr3_aa: CASSSGTGVTGELFF
d_call: -; j_call: TRBJ1-1; v_call: TRBV4-2; cdr3_aa: CASSHWGENTEAFF
d_call: TRBD1; j_call: TRBJ1-3; v_call: TRBV9; cdr3_aa: CASSVDQPGTGTIYF
d_call: -; j_call: TRBJ2-7; v_call: TRBV5-1; cdr3_aa: CASSQAGAYEQYF
d_call: TRBD1; j_call: TRBJ2-7; v_call: TRBV6-4; cdr3_aa: CASSDFGTGESYEQYF
d_call: TRBD1; j_call: TRBJ1-1; v_call: TRBV30; cdr3_aa: CAWSGQGTEAFF